The rows below give T cell receptor beta chains drawn from one sample of a study of T cell clonotyping in hematopoietic cell transplantation. TCRdb's table, derived via immunoSEQ multiplex PCR, lists solely in-frame clones and lacks some. The sample lists around 19,000 clones; roughly 88% were seen once. The sequencing here drew on peripheral blood mononuclear cells, taken before stem cell transplant. The receptors here all came from a man in his fifties with acute myeloid leukemia. Some clones in this sample may be carry-over from other donors' samples. Each CDR3 is given with its conserved first and last residue. Where a row states a size, it is once, few, many or the class of an expanded clone; other rows omit it.

j_gene: TRBJ1-5
v_gene: TRBV28
abundance: .
CDR3aa: CASSRGQGNQPQHF

j_gene: TRBJ1-4
v_gene: TRBV27
abundance: .
CDR3aa: CASSRDRSTNEKLFF

j_gene: TRBJ1-1
v_gene: TRBV4-3
abundance: .
CDR3aa: CASSRETGGTEAFF

j_gene: TRBJ1-2
v_gene: TRBV4-3
abundance: .
CDR3aa: CASSQDRGPLGYTF

j_gene: TRBJ2-3
v_gene: TRBV5-6
abundance: .
CDR3aa: CASSYGTGGREAVDTQYF

j_gene: TRBJ2-2
v_gene: TRBV7-7
abundance: .
CDR3aa: CASSHRFTGELFF

j_gene: TRBJ2-3
v_gene: TRBV4-2
abundance: .
CDR3aa: CASSQGRGGGGDYTDTQYF

j_gene: TRBJ2-5
v_gene: TRBV11-3
abundance: .
CDR3aa: CASSLGVKETQYF

j_gene: TRBJ1-4
v_gene: TRBV30
abundance: .
CDR3aa: CAWALVDKLFF

j_gene: TRBJ2-3
v_gene: TRBV4-3
abundance: .
CDR3aa: CASSQDSRDTQYF

j_gene: TRBJ2-2
v_gene: TRBV7-2
abundance: .
CDR3aa: CASSSTGTVNTGELFF

j_gene: TRBJ1-5
v_gene: TRBV4-1
abundance: .
CDR3aa: CASSQDLGAGQPQHF

j_gene: TRBJ2-2
v_gene: TRBV5-6
abundance: once
CDR3aa: CATRTVNTGELFF

j_gene: TRBJ2-7
v_gene: TRBV15
abundance: .
CDR3aa: CATSRVDSYEQYF

j_gene: TRBJ2-5
v_gene: TRBV7-2
abundance: .
CDR3aa: CASNLAGGMETQYF

j_gene: TRBJ1-2
v_gene: TRBV30
abundance: .
CDR3aa: CAWSSPGLNYGYTF

j_gene: TRBJ2-7
v_gene: TRBV28
abundance: .
CDR3aa: CASSLDSTYEQYF

j_gene: TRBJ1-1
v_gene: TRBV6-1
abundance: .
CDR3aa: CASKYWGRENTEAFF

j_gene: TRBJ2-3
v_gene: TRBV19
abundance: .
CDR3aa: CASSTGTGPPDTQYF

j_gene: TRBJ1-6
v_gene: TRBV6-6
abundance: .
CDR3aa: CASRTAPHSPLHF

j_gene: TRBJ2-3
v_gene: TRBV5-1
abundance: .
CDR3aa: CASSLGIPPTDTQYF

j_gene: TRBJ2-7
v_gene: TRBV5-1
abundance: .
CDR3aa: CASSLQSSYEQYF

j_gene: TRBJ2-1
v_gene: TRBV11-1
abundance: .
CDR3aa: CASRPAGTTGRNEQFF

j_gene: TRBJ2-7
v_gene: TRBV15
abundance: .
CDR3aa: CATRKDRGGYEQYF

j_gene: TRBJ2-2
v_gene: TRBV5-6
abundance: .
CDR3aa: CASSLEVLAYGELFF

j_gene: TRBJ1-2
v_gene: TRBV5-4
abundance: .
CDR3aa: CASSSRTEGNYGYTF

j_gene: TRBJ1-6
v_gene: TRBV5-1
abundance: .
CDR3aa: CASSPRPLYDNSPLHF

j_gene: TRBJ2-7
v_gene: TRBV13
abundance: .
CDR3aa: CASNSRERNSYEQYF